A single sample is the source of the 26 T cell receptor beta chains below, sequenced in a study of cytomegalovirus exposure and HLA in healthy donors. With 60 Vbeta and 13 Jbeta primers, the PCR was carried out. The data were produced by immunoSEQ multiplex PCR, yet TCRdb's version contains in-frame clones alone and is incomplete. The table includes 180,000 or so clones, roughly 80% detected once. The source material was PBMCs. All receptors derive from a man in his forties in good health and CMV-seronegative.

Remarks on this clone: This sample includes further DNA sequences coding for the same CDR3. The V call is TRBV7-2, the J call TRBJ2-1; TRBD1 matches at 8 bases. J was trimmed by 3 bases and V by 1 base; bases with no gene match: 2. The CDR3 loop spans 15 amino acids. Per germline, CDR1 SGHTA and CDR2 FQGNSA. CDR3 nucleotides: TGTGCCAGCAGCTTAGGGACAGGGCACTACAATGAGCAGTTCTTC. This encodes CASSLGTGHYNEQFF.

In DNA form, the CDR3 reads TGTGCCAGCAGCCCCCGCGGACAGGGAGGCAATGAGCAGTTCTTC. Its translation is CASSPRGQGGNEQFF. The rearrangement uses TRBV5-6 and TRBJ2-1; 8 bases match TRBD1. V shed 4 bases and J 6 bases; nucleotides not matched to a gene: 9. Germline V gene lookup returns CDR1 SGHDT and CDR2 YYEEEE. This CDR3 has 15 amino acids.

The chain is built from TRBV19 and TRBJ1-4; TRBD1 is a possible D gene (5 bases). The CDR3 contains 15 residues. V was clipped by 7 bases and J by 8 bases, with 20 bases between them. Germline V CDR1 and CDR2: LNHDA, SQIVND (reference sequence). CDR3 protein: CASKGLQSSREKLFF. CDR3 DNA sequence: TGTGCCAGTAAGGGGTTACAGTCTTCTCGAGAAAAACTGTTTTTT.

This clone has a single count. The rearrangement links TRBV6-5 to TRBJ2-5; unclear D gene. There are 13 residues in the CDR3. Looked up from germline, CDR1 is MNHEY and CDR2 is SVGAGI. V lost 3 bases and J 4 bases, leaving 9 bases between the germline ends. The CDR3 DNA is TGTGCCAGCAGTTATCGAGGCTTAGAGACCCAGTACTTC. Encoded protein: CASSYRGLETQYF.

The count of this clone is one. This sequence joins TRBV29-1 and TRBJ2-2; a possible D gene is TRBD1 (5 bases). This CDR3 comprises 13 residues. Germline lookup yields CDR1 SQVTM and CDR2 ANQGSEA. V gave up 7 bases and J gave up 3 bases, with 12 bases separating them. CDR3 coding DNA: TGCAGCGCTAGAGACAGCCACACCGGGGAGCTGTTTTTT. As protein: CSARDSHTGELFF.

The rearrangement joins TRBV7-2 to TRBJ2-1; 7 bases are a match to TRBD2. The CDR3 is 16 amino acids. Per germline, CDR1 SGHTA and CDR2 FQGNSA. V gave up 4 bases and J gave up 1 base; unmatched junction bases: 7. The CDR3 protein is CASSSSSGPSYNEQFF. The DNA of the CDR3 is TGTGCCAGCAGCTCTAGTAGCGGGCCTTCCTACAATGAGCAGTTCTTC.

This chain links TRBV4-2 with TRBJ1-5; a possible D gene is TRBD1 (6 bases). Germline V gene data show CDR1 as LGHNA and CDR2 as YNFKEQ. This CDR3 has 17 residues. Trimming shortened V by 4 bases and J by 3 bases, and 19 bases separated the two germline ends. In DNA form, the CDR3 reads TGTGCCAGCAGCCCAGAACTAAAACAGGGCGACAATCAGCCCCAGCATTTT. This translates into CASSPELKQGDNQPQHF.

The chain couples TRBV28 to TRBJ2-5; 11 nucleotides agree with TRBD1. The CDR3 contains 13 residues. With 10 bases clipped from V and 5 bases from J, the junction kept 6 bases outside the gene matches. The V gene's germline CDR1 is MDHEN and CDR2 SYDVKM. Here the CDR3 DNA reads TGTGCCACCCGGACAGGGGGCACTGAGACCCAGTACTTC. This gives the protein CATRTGGTETQYF.

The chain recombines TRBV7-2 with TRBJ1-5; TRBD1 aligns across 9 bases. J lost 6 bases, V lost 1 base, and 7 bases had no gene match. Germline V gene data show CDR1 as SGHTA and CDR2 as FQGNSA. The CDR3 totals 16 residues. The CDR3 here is CASSLGDRVGGQPQHF. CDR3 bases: TGTGCCAGCAGCTTAGGGGACAGGGTCGGGGGTCAGCCCCAGCATTTT.

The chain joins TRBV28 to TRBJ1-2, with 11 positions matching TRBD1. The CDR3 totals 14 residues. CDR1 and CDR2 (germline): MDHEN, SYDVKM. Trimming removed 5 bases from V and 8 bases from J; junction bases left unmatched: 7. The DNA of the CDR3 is TGTGCCAGCAGTAGCGCCCGGACAGGGGGCGGCTACACCTTC. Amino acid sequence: CASSSARTGGGYTF.

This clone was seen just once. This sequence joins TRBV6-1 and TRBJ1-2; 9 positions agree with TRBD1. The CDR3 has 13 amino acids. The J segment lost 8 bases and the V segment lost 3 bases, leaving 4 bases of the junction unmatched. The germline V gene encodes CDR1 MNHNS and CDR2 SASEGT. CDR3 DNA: TGTGCCAGCAGTGAGGGGACAGGGAACGGCTACACCTTC. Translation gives CASSEGTGNGYTF.

The CDR3 here is CASSPGQTLPEAFF. In DNA, the CDR3 is TGTGCCAGCTCACCGGGACAGACGTTGCCTGAAGCTTTCTTT. The V call is TRBV18, the J call TRBJ1-1; 7 bases fit TRBD1. The CDR3 has 14 amino acids. Trimming removed 3 bases from V and 6 bases from J; junction bases left unmatched: 7. CDR1 is KGHSH and CDR2 is LQKENI in the germline V gene.

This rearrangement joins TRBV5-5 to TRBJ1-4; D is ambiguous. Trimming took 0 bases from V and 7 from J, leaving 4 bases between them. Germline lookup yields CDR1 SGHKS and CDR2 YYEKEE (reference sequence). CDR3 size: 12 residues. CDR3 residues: CASSLGLEKLFF. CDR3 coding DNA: TGTGCCAGCAGCTTGGGTCTTGAAAAACTGTTTTTT.

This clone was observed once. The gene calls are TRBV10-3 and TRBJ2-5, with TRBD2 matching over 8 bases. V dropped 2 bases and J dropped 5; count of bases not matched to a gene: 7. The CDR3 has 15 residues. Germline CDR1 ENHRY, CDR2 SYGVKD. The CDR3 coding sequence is TGTGCCATCAGTGAGGGAGCGGGAGAGCCGGAGACCCAGTACTTC. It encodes CAISEGAGEPETQYF.

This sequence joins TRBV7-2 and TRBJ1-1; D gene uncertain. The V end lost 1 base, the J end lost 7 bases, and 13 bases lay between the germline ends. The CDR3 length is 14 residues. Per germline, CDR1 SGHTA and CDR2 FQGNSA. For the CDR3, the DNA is TGTGCCAGCAGCTTAGATCCAGAGGGCCGTGAAGCTTTCTTT. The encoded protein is CASSLDPEGREAFF.

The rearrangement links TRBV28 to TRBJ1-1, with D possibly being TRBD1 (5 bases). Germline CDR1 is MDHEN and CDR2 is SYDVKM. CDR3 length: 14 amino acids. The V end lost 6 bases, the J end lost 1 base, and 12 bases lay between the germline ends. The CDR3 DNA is TGTGCCAGCAGGTTAGGGGCTCGGAACACTGAAGCTTTCTTT. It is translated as CASRLGARNTEAFF. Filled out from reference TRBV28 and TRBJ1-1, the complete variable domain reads DVKVTQSSRYLVKRTGEKVFLECVQDMDHENMFWYRQDPGLGLRLIYFSYDVKMKEKGDIPEGYSVSREKKERFSLILESASTNQTSMYLCASRLGARNTEAFFGQGTRLTVV.

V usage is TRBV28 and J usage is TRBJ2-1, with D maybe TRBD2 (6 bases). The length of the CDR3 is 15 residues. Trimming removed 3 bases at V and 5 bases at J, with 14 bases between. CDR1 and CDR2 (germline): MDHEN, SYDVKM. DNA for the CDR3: TGTGCCAGCAGTTTGAGCGCGGGGCTAGACAATGAGCAGTTCTTC. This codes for CASSLSAGLDNEQFF.

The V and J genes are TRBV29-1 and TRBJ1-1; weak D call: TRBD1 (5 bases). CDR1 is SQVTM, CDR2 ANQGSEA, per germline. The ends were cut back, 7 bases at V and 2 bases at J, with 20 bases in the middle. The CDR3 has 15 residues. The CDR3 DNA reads TGCAGCGGCGCGGTAGACGACGGGGGAAACACTGAAGCTTTCTTT. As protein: CSGAVDDGGNTEAFF.

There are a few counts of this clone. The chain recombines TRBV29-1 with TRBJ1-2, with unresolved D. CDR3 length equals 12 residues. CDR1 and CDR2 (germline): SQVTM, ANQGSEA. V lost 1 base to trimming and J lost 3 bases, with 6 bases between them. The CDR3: CSVEGAHYGYTF. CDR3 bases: TGCAGCGTTGAAGGGGCACACTATGGCTACACCTTC.

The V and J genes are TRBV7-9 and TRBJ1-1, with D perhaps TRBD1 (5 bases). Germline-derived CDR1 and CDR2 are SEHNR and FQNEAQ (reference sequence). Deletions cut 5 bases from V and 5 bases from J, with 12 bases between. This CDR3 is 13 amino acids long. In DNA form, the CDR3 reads TGTGCCAGCAGCCCTGCCCGGGGGACTGAAGCTTTCTTT. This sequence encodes CASSPARGTEAFF.

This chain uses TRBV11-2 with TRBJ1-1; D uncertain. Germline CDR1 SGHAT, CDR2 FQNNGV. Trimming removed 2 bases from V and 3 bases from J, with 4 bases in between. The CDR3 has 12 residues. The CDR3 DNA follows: TGTGCCAGCAGCTTAAGCGACACTGAAGCTTTCTTT. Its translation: CASSLSDTEAFF.

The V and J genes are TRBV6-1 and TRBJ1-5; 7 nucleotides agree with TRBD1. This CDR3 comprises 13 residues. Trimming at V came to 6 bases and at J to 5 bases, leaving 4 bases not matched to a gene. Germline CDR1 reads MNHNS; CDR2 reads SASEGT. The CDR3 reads CASSRQGDQPQHF. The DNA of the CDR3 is TGTGCCAGCAGCAGACAGGGTGATCAGCCCCAGCATTTT.

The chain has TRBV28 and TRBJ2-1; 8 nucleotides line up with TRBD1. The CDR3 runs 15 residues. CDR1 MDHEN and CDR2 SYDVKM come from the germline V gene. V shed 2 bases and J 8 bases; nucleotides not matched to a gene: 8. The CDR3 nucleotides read TGTGCCAGCAGTTTAGCCGGACAGGGTACCTATGAGCAGTTCTTC. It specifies CASSLAGQGTYEQFF.

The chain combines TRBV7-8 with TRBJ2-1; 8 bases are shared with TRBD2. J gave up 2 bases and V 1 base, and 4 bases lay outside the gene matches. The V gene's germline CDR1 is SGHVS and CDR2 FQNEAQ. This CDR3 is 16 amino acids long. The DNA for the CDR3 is TGTGCCAGCAGCTTAGAGCTAGCGGGTGCCTACAATGAGCAGTTCTTC. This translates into CASSLELAGAYNEQFF.

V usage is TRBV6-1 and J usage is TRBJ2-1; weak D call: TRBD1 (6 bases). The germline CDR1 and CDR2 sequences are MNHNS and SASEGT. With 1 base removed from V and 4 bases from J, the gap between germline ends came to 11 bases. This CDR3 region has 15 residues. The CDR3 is CASSEEGGFYNEQFF. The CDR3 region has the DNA TGTGCCAGCAGTGAAGAAGGGGGATTTTACAATGAGCAGTTCTTC.

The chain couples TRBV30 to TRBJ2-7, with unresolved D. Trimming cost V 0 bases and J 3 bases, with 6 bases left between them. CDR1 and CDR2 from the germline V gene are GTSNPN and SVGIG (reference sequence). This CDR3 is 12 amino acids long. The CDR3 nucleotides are TGTGCCTGGAGTGTTGAGCGCTACGAGCAGTACTTC. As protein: CAWSVERYEQYF.